This TCR beta chain was identified in a study of cytomegalovirus exposure and HLA in healthy donors. Findings and limits, study-wide: In an earlier analysis, in approximately 570 donors, most V segments appeared productive either ~87% or ~30% of the time. Most TCR sequences were seen very rarely across donors, but some public TCRs occurred in many.

Germline V CDR1 and CDR2: SGDLS, YYNGEE. Trimming took 0 bases from V and 4 from J; bases not matched to a gene: 4. The CDR3 is made up of 15 amino acids. The PCR was carried out with 60 Vbeta primers and 13 Jbeta primers. Assay: immunoSEQ multiplex PCR; the TCRdb copy retains only in-frame clones and omits some. The table shows 150,000 to 200,000 clones, with around 76% occurring only once. With respect to this clone: No antigen is known for it.

The chain employs TRBV9 and TRBJ2-7, with 10 positions matching TRBD2. Sequenced material: PBMCs. The receptor was derived from a woman in her 30s in good health and CMV-seropositive. This CDR3 reads CASSVGSSGRYEQYF. Here the CDR3 DNA reads TGTGCCAGCAGCGTAGGTAGTAGCGGGAGGTACGAGCAGTACTTC.